A single sample is the source of the 23 T cell receptor beta chains below, sequenced in a study of T cells in Graves' hyperthyroidism and ophthalmopathy. Amplification of TCR beta CDR3 regions was performed using RNA transcripts as template. With the HTBI primer set, the TCR CDR3 went through a first round of RT-PCR. In TCRdb, the multiplex PCR reads were re-called with MiXCR into one record per CDR3 protein. Among 600,000 or so distinct CDR3 sequences, approximately 14% were seen once, and the ten largest hold approximately 6.4%. Sequencing used blood. The source is a woman between 18 and 29 years old with Graves' ophthalmopathy.

In its sample, this clonotype was seen many times. The rearrangement uses TRBV5-1 and TRBJ2-3; 11 bases align to TRBD1. V was clipped by 2 bases and J by 0 bases; unmatched bases: 2. The CDR3 runs to 16 residues. Germline V gene lookup returns CDR1 SGHRS and CDR2 YFSETQ. CDR3 sequence reads: CASSFGTGGSTDTQYF. The CDR3 bases are TGCGCCAGCAGCTTCGGGACAGGGGGTAGCACAGATACGCAGTATTTT.

The rearrangement joins TRBV10-3 to TRBJ1-1; 8 nucleotides match TRBD1. This CDR3 is built from 16 residues. Germline trimming cut 4 bases from V and 0 bases from J; bases unmatched to any gene: 7. Germline values: CDR1 ENHRY, CDR2 SYGVKD. CDR3 in amino acids: CAISVAGGGMNTEAFF. In DNA form, the CDR3 reads TGTGCCATCAGTGTGGCAGGGGGCGGGATGAACACTGAAGCTTTCTTT.

This clonotype was detected ten times or more. The genes are TRBV27 and TRBJ2-7; 8 nucleotides align to TRBD1. V dropped 8 bases and J dropped 5; count of bases not matched to a gene: 5. Germline loops: CDR1 MNHEY, CDR2 SMNVEV (reference sequence). This CDR3 contains 12 residues. In DNA, the CDR3 is TGTGCCAGCCGGACAGGGATCGACGAGCAGTACTTC. This codes for CASRTGIDEQYF.

This clonotype came up many times. The chain has TRBV12-3 or TRBV12-4 and TRBJ2-5, with D maybe TRBD2 (6 bases). Between the trimmed V and J ends, which lost 6 bases and 7 bases, there was a span of 18 bases. The CDR3 is 14 amino acids. CDR3: CASSQEGERGTQYF. The DNA of the CDR3 is TGTGCCAGCAGCCAGGAGGGCGAGAGAGGGACCCAGTACTTC.

The genes are TRBV4-1 and TRBJ1-5; D not resolved. V gave up 0 bases and J gave up 1 base, with 10 bases separating them. Germline CDR1 and CDR2: MGHRA and YSYEKL. CDR3 length: 16 residues. CDR3 sequence: CASSQEDILSNQPQHF. CDR3 bases: TGCGCCAGCAGCCAAGAAGACATCTTAAGCAATCAGCCCCAGCATTTT.

Worth noting for this clonotype: A much larger clone lies one base from this, so it may be a read error. The V and J genes are TRBV7-2 and TRBJ2-5; tentatively, D is TRBD1 (6 bases). The CDR3 length is 17 residues. V lost 5 bases and J 5 bases, leaving 24 bases between the germline ends. From germline, CDR1 is SGHTA and CDR2 FQGNSA. DNA for the CDR3: TGTGCCAGCAGCCCTTGGCCCGGGACACCCCTGAAGGAGACCCAGTACTTC. It codes for CASSPWPGTPLKETQYF.

This chain connects TRBV5-6 to TRBJ2-3; TRBD2 matches at 10 bases. The CDR3 totals 16 residues. Germline assignment: CDR1 SGHDT and CDR2 YYEEEE. The V segment lost 1 base and the J segment 4 bases; nucleotides outside the gene matches: 6. This CDR3 is CASSLTSGIGSDTQYF. CDR3 DNA sequence: TGTGCCAGCAGCTTGACTAGCGGGATAGGCTCAGATACGCAGTATTTT.

This clonotype was counted at least ten times. This sequence joins TRBV24-1 and TRBJ1-1; D is unclear. The germline CDR1 and CDR2 sequences are KGHDR and SFDVKD. Trimming stripped 5 bases from V and 1 base from J, with 1 base between. There are 11 residues in the CDR3. The CDR3 nucleotides read TGTGCCACCAGTGGGAACACTGAAGCTTTCTTT. As protein: CATSGNTEAFF.

This clonotype was counted between two and nine times. The rearrangement links TRBV5-1 to TRBJ1-5; no clear D. Germline V CDR1 and CDR2: SGHRS, YFSETQ. This CDR3 is 15 amino acids long. With 2 bases removed from V and 0 bases from J, the gap between germline ends came to 9 bases. This CDR3 reads CASSFYDPSNQPQHF. CDR3 coding DNA: TGCGCCAGCAGCTTTTACGATCCTAGCAATCAGCCCCAGCATTTT.

The V call is TRBV10-3, the J call TRBJ1-1; D gene ambiguous. The CDR3 has 14 amino acids. Germline CDR1 and CDR2: ENHRY and SYGVKD. Trimming cost V 2 bases and J 3 bases, with 10 bases left between them. CDR3 region: CAISETLRDTEAFF. CDR3 coding DNA: TGTGCCATCAGTGAGACGCTCCGGGACACTGAAGCTTTCTTT.

The chain joins TRBV11-1 to TRBJ2-7; 7 positions agree with TRBD1. Losses at the gene ends were 8 bases for V and 2 bases for J; bases not matched to a gene: 9. The CDR3 has 14 amino acids. Germline-derived CDR1 and CDR2 are SGHAT and FQDESV (reference sequence). CDR3 DNA sequence: TGTGCCAGCCGCCTAGGGGGCGCCACCTACGAGCAGTACTTC. Its translation is CASRLGGATYEQYF. The entire variable domain, with the rest obtained from reference TRBV11-1 and TRBJ2-7, is as follows: EAEVAQSPRYKITEKSQAVAFWCDPISGHATLYWYRQILGQGPELLVQFQDESVVDDSQLPKDRFSAERLKGVDSTLKIQPAELGDSAMYLCASRLGGATYEQYFGPGTRLTVT.

The sample holds many counts of this clonotype. The chain recombines TRBV6-5 with TRBJ2-2; 8 nucleotides agree with TRBD1. Germline assignment: CDR1 MNHEY and CDR2 SVGAGI. The CDR3 runs to 15 residues. The ends lost 2 bases at V and 5 bases at J; junction bases unmatched: 4. CDR3 loop: CASSYAQGETGELFF. The CDR3, as DNA: TGTGCCAGCAGTTACGCACAGGGGGAGACCGGGGAGCTGTTTTTT.

This clonotype was observed at least ten times. This chain connects TRBV7-2 to TRBJ2-7; 12 nucleotides match TRBD2. Germline V gene sequence: CDR1 SGHTA, CDR2 FQGNSA. The trim removed 3 bases at V and 4 bases at J, leaving 7 bases unmatched. The CDR3 spans 16 residues. CDR3 amino acids: CASSFRLAGVRYEQYF. The CDR3 DNA follows: TGTGCCAGCAGCTTCCGACTAGCGGGAGTAAGGTACGAGCAGTACTTC.

This clonotype occurred a few times. V is TRBV6-2 or TRBV6-3 and J is TRBJ2-2; perhaps D is TRBD1 or TRBD2 (5 bases each). The germline V gene encodes CDR1 MNHEY and CDR2 SVGEGT. Trimming took off 2 bases at V and 0 bases at J, with 10 bases between the two ends. This CDR3 region has 16 residues. This CDR3 is CASSYPGRANTGELFF. The CDR3 DNA reads as TGTGCCAGCAGTTACCCGGGACGGGCGAACACCGGGGAGCTGTTTTTT.

This chain uses TRBV11-2 with TRBJ1-1, with 12 bases fitting TRBD1. Trimming removed 6 bases from V and 2 bases from J; junction bases left unmatched: 10. The germline CDR1 and CDR2 sequences are SGHAT and FQNNGV. The CDR3 length is 17 residues. This CDR3 reads CASRPGTGGGFNTEAFF. As DNA, the CDR3 is TGTGCCAGCAGGCCAGGGACAGGGGGCGGGTTTAACACTGAAGCTTTCTTT.

The gene calls are TRBV7-9 and TRBJ1-1; D might be TRBD1 (6 bases). V was shortened by 5 bases and J by 0 bases, with 13 bases between the two germline ends. Germline values: CDR1 SEHNR, CDR2 FQNEAQ (reference sequence). CDR3 length: 15 amino acids. CDR3 nucleotides: TGTGCCAGCAGCGTCTACAGGGCCCTGAACACTGAAGCTTTCTTT. Translating gives CASSVYRALNTEAFF.

In regard to this clonotype: A much larger clone lies a single base off, so this may be a read error. V and J are TRBV28 and TRBJ2-3, with D hard to call. The CDR3 runs 15 residues. The V and J ends lost 5 bases and 0 bases respectively, with 12 bases between them. Germline values: CDR1 MDHEN, CDR2 SYDVKM. The CDR3 loop is CASSDFYGSTDTQYF. The DNA of the CDR3 is TGTGCCAGCAGTGATTTTTACGGCAGCACAGATACGCAGTATTTT.

The sample holds many counts of this clonotype. The genes are TRBV28 and TRBJ1-1; D not resolved. Germline CDR1 and CDR2: MDHEN and SYDVKM. The CDR3 is 13 amino acids. V shed 5 bases and J shed 5 bases, with 12 bases lying between them. The chain's CDR3 is CASSPPLRTEAFF. CDR3 sequence (DNA): TGTGCCAGCAGTCCCCCCCTGAGAACTGAAGCTTTCTTT.

This clonotype was seen ten or more times. The V call is TRBV20-1, the J call TRBJ2-3; D may be TRBD2 (6 bases). Germline lookup yields CDR1 DFQATT and CDR2 SNEGSKA (reference sequence). CDR3 length: 14 residues. Written as DNA, the CDR3 is TGCACAGGTTCCCAGCAAGGGAGGACAGATACGCAGTATTTT. This codes for CTGSQQGRTDTQYF.

The chain uses TRBV6-2 or TRBV6-3 and TRBJ2-3; D remains ambiguous. CDR3 length equals 16 residues. Germline values: CDR1 MNHEY, CDR2 SVGEGT. Trimming removed 6 bases from V and 6 bases from J, with 22 bases in between. The CDR3 nucleotides read TGTGCCAGCAGCTATGACACCTCCGGCGGTGGTGATACGCAGTATTTT. This encodes CASSYDTSGGGDTQYF.

The chain combines TRBV7-3 with TRBJ2-3; a weak D match, TRBD2 (6 bases). Germline lookup yields CDR1 SGHTA and CDR2 FQGTGA. V lost 1 base and J 2 bases, leaving 10 bases between the germline ends. The CDR3 runs 15 residues. In nucleotides, the CDR3 is TGTGCCAGCAGCTTAAGGGACTGGGACACAGATACGCAGTATTTT. It specifies CASSLRDWDTDTQYF.

This clonotype was found many times. This chain joins TRBV28 and TRBJ1-5; 7 bases map to TRBD1. The germline gives CDR1 MDHEN, CDR2 SYDVKM. V shed 7 bases and J 4 bases; nucleotides not matched to a gene: 7. The CDR3 is 14 residues long. CDR3 in DNA: TGTGCCAGCAATCGGGACAGACCAAATCAGCCCCAGCATTTT. This sequence encodes CASNRDRPNQPQHF.

This clonotype occurred a few times. The chain uses TRBV19 and TRBJ2-3; D remains unclear. The CDR3 contains 12 residues. The germline V gene encodes CDR1 LNHDA and CDR2 SQIVND (reference sequence). V lost 5 bases and J lost 6, with 9 bases in between. In nucleotides, the CDR3 is TGTGCCAGTAGTCCACCGCGGGATACGCAGTATTTT. Encoded protein: CASSPPRDTQYF.